This T cell receptor (beta chain) was documented in a study of molecular identifiers for immune sequencing clone quantification. The CDR3 has 13 residues. Trimming removed 0 bases from V and 4 bases from J, with 7 bases in between. The germline V gene encodes CDR1 LGHNA and CDR2 YSLEER. MiXCR, applied by TCRdb to the PCR reads, yields one record per CDR3 protein. In the table there are about 97,000 distinct CDR3 sequences, roughly 26% of which are singletons. This clonotype has ten or more counts. The sample consisted of naive CD8+ T cells from blood, with Jurkat cell RNA spiked in. Subset: FACS-sorted CD8+CD4-CCR7+CD45RA+ naive T cells. This clonotype was obtained from a human donor in good health. Some libraries in this study had Jurkat cell RNA spiked in. The chain links TRBV4-3 to TRBJ2-7; D unresolved. DNA for the CDR3: TGCGCCAGCAGCCAAGAGATGACGTACGAGCAGTACTTC. Its protein is CASSQEMTYEQYF.